This paragraph covers one T cell receptor (beta chain) sequence. Its antigen is still unknown. Base qualities are not provided; no much larger clone lies one nucleotide away. Including the terminal cysteine and phenylalanine, the CDR3 comprises 14 residues. The retained sequence is limited to the CDR3, 42 bases, with the frame set at the first base. According to the germline V gene, CDR1 reads ENHRY and CDR2 reads SYGVKD. At the junction V is shortened by 2 bases and J by 7 bases; bases outside the gene matches: 6. The CDR3 regions of human TCRbeta chains were subjected to immunosequencing. Per the original workflow: TCRs in the repertoires were compared against a reference library of SARS-CoV-2-specific TCRs that had been generated with the MIRA antigen-specificity platform. Breadth was defined as the fraction of unique TCRs that were SARS-CoV-2-associated, and depth was defined as the fraction of total T cells that were SARS-CoV-2-associated. Each spike-specific TCR was assigned to its reactive spike region and to a CD4 or CD8 class using the MIRA data. Log10-transformed breadth and depth values were compared by one-way ANOVA with Sidak's multiple comparisons tests. The immuneACCESS repertoire file appears here via TCRdb, limited to in-frame rearrangements. These files lack a portion of the clones; in checked studies, under half of the deficit traces to unresolved V genes, and the cause of the others is not known. V and J calls and clone size are given by that table; D and trimming were obtained from the DNA. The sample table shows fewer than 90,000 clones, and 85% to 90% are seen once. The leading ten clones occupy approximately 5.6% of the sample.

The time point label on this specimen signifies: about 28 days (+/-7) after the second vaccine dose. AZD1222 recipients whose second dose came at about 4 weeks and those whose second dose came at about 12 weeks were combined into one group, since spike-specific TCR depth and breadth did not differ between the two schedules. Samples from vaccinated people were obtained from the UK trials COV001 and COV002, which included a single-blind randomized controlled phase 2/3 trial of AZD1222 (ChAdOx1 nCoV-19) in healthy adults. Trial participant PBMC samples were collected at day 0 and day 28 after the second dose for TCRbeta chain sequencing. The data belong to a study of T cell responses to AZD1222 COVID-19 vaccine (dated by TCRdb to the early 2020s). Study-level background: TCR sequencing covered more than 230 trial participants: about 210 given two doses of AZD1222 and 26 given two doses of MenACWY control vaccine. Trial participants were enrolled into age subgroups of 18-55, 56-69 and 70-plus years, which contained about 160, 30 and 59 TCR-sequenced participants, respectively.

Beyond this particular receptor, the publication reports: Vaccine-associated CD4 TCRs spanned the whole spike protein, with dominant responses in regions 160-218 and 743-854. Most participants were white British and females outnumbered males, and the authors suggested that clonal diversity may have been underestimated. Epitopes outside the regions mutated in the B.1.351 and B.1.1.7 variants were reportedly recognized by nearly half of the unique spike-specific TCRs. In the small 56-69-year group, the increase in depth fell short of significance, most likely because of low power. Conclusions about previously exposed vaccinees are limited because only five to seven AZD1222 recipients were SARS-CoV-2 seropositive at baseline. No day 14 peak-response samples were available, so repertoires were characterized only after the peak T cell response. After two AZD1222 doses, spike-specific TCR breadth and depth were significantly higher than at day 0 and than in MenACWY recipients.

The specimen comprised peripheral blood, sampled 28 days after the second AZD1222 dose. The chain was built from TRBV10-3 and TRBJ1-2; the central 8 bases match TRBD1. The receptor was derived from an adult who received the AZD1222 COVID-19 vaccine. The CDR3 protein: CAISELGQVGGYTF. The nucleotides read TGTGCCATCAGTGAGCTGGGACAGGTTGGTGGCTACACCTTC.